These 15 T cell receptor beta chains were all obtained from the same sample, sequenced in a study of tumor-infiltrating lymphocytes in primary liver carcinoma. From around 18-30 mg of unsorted bulk tissue, DNA and RNA were co-extracted together. Total RNA amounting to roughly 450 ng was the source from which TCR beta cDNA was made with a constant-region primer. What produced the TCR beta libraries was three nested multiplex PCR rounds using slightly modified ARM-PCR. A C-beta reverse primer was combined with TRBV1-TRBV30 forward primers in the first two PCR rounds, and each round had approximately 10 cycles. Via MiXCR, TCRdb re-called the multiplex PCR reads, giving one row per CDR3 protein. The table records about 54,000 distinct CDR3 sequences, roughly 77% of them present only once. Sequenced: liver tumor tissue from sampling region 2. The subset denotes: tumor region T2, inferior pole. The receptor set was obtained from a man aged 35-49 years with primary liver carcinoma and hepatitis B virus infection.

V gene TRBV11-2 combines with J gene TRBJ2-2, with D unresolved. CDR1 and CDR2 from the germline V gene are SGHAT and FQNNGV. V was pared by 4 bases and J by 10 bases, with 13 bases between. The CDR3 consists of 13 residues. As DNA, the CDR3 is TGTGCCAGCAGCTGGGTCCATCCTGAGGAGCTGTTTTTT. Translated, it gives CASSWVHPEELFF.

This clonotype was seen a single time. One end of the junction is discordant with germline, which a read error may explain. V and J are TRBV19 and TRBJ2-1; D may be TRBD2 (5 bases). CDR1 is LNHDA and CDR2 is SQIVND in the germline V gene (reference sequence). CDR3 length: 13 amino acids. CDR3 amino acids: CVSTGRRNNEQFF. CDR3 bases: TGTGTCAGTACGGGGAGAAGGAACAATGAGCAGTTCTTC.

A remark on this clonotype: At one boundary the junction diverges from the germline segment, which might be a read error. The chain carries TRBV6-5 and TRBJ2-7; D assignment may be TRBD1 or TRBD2 (5 bases each). This CDR3 has 14 residues. The germline V gene has CDR1 MNHEY and CDR2 SVGAGI. The CDR3 sequence is CASTPEAGTYELYF. CDR3 DNA sequence: TGTGCCAGCACCCCTGAGGCAGGGACCTACGAGCTGTACTTC.

A note on this clonotype: A read error may produce the germline difference seen at one junction end. J is TRBJ2-7 and V is TRBV11-2, with 7 bases fitting TRBD2. This CDR3 region has 16 residues. CDR1 and CDR2 (germline): SGHAT, FQNNGV. CDR3 residues: CASKSSPSGGVYEHYF. The DNA for the CDR3 is TGTGCTAGCAAATCCTCCCCTAGCGGAGGGGTTTACGAGCACTACTTC.

To note about this clonotype: The junction does not match germline at one end; this may be a read error. The chain carries TRBV12-3 or TRBV12-4 and TRBJ1-6; 10 bases are a match to TRBD1. CDR3 length: 14 amino acids. CDR3 residues: CGSSETGQGIPLHF. The CDR3 bases are TGTGGCAGCAGTGAGACGGGACAGGGGATACCCCTCCACTTT.

In regard to this clonotype: Mismatch with germline at one junction end may stem from a read error. This chain joins TRBV6-5 and TRBJ2-7, with 10 bases identical to TRBD1. Germline V CDR1 and CDR2: MNHEY, SVGAGI. The CDR3 covers 13 residues. The CDR3 is CASNWDRGYERYF. CDR3 bases: TGTGCTAGCAACTGGGACAGGGGCTACGAGCGGTACTTC.

As to this clonotype: The CDR3 does not close with the conserved phenylalanine or tryptophan, likely indicating a read error. This chain links TRBV29-1 with TRBJ2-1; 7 nucleotides align to TRBD1. CDR1 and CDR2 from the germline V gene are SQVTM and ANQGSEA. This CDR3 is 13 amino acids long. In DNA, the CDR3 is TGCAGAGGAGGACAGGCCACATACAATGAGCAGTTCCTC. Translating gives CRGGQATYNEQFL.

As regards this clonotype: Given the absence of the conserved phenylalanine or tryptophan at the CDR3 end, a read error is likely. This sequence joins TRBV6-1 and TRBJ1-5; 7 positions match TRBD1. The J call is doubtful: the DNA matches TRBJ2-3 better. CDR1 is MNHNS, CDR2 SASEGT, per germline. This CDR3 spans 13 amino acids. CDR3 amino acids: CASRGTVDEPQYV. In nucleotides, the CDR3 is TGTGCCAGCAGAGGGACAGTTGATGAGCCCCAGTATGTT.

In the case of this clonotype: One end of the junction does not line up with germline, which may come from a read error. The rearrangement links TRBV12-3 or TRBV12-4 to TRBJ2-7; D is perhaps TRBD1 or TRBD2 (5 bases each). The CDR3 has 12 amino acids. CDR3 loop: CTSRGDSYEQYF. As DNA, the CDR3 is TGTACCAGCAGAGGGGACTCCTACGAGCAGTACTTC.

On this clonotype: This may arise from a read error, as a much more abundant clone is one base away. V usage is TRBV30 and J usage is TRBJ1-2, with D uncertain. This CDR3 is built from 13 residues. Germline V gene sequence: CDR1 GTSNPN, CDR2 SVGIG (reference sequence). CDR3 region: CARSPASNYGYTF. The CDR3 nucleotides read TGTGCCCGGAGCCCGGCCTCTAACTATGGCTACACCTTC.

This clonotype is categorized as medium-sized. This sequence joins TRBV11-2 and TRBJ2-3; 7 bases fit TRBD2. Germline V CDR1 and CDR2: SGHAT, FQNNGV. The V and J ends lost 2 bases and 1 base, in that order; junction bases with no gene match: 3. The CDR3 totals 15 residues. The CDR3 loop is CASSLREVGTDTQYF. CDR3 coding DNA: TGTGCCAGCAGCTTACGGGAGGTTGGCACAGATACGCAGTATTTT.

In the case of this clonotype: Since no conserved phenylalanine or tryptophan closes the CDR3, a read error is the likely cause. The CDR3 reads CSALRGTGDNEQFL. CDR3 DNA: TGCAGCGCTCTGAGGGGGACAGGGGACAATGAGCAGTTCTTA. The chain recombines TRBV29-1 with TRBJ2-1, with TRBD1 identical over 10 bases. CDR3 length equals 14 residues. V shed 7 bases, J shed 5 bases, and the junction held 8 bases outside the gene matches. Germline CDR1 reads SQVTM; CDR2 reads ANQGSEA.

This rearrangement joins TRBV7-8 to TRBJ1-4; D call uncertain. Per germline, CDR1 SGHVS and CDR2 FQNEAQ. The CDR3 contains 12 residues. Trimming shortened V by 6 bases and J by 7 bases, and 9 bases separated the two germline ends. The chain's CDR3 is CASSPGAEKLFF. CDR3 nucleotide sequence: TGTGCCAGCAGTCCTGGCGCTGAAAAACTGTTTTTT.

The chain couples TRBV11-2 to TRBJ2-1; D possibly corresponds to TRBD2 (5 bases). Germline V gives CDR1 SGHAT, CDR2 FQNNGV. V was clipped by 11 bases and J by 7 bases, with 15 bases between them. This CDR3 region has 12 residues. CDR3 sequence reads: CAGEGVYNEQFF. In DNA, the CDR3 is TGTGCCGGTGAGGGAGTATATAATGAGCAGTTCTTC.

Concerning this clonotype itself: A much larger clonotype is one base distant, so this may be a read error. This rearrangement joins TRBV21-1 to TRBJ1-2; the DNA was not used to check the table's D call, TRBD1. TRBV21-1 is recorded as a pseudogene. The CDR3 has 15 amino acids. The CDR3 here is CASSKATGEVYGYTF. Written as DNA, the CDR3 is TGTGCCAGCAGCAAAGCGACAGGGGAGGTCTATGGCTACACCTTC.